This entry is about one T cell receptor (beta chain). The antigen is unknown. This record comes from a study of shared clonotypes between healthy human individuals. Findings and limits, study-wide: Sharing across four donors was highest in naive CD4 (approximately 5%) and lowest in memory CD8 (roughly 0.4%). Sample collection involved blood only; tissue repertoires are likely different.

Genomic DNA (from each subset) was split evenly across several immunoSEQ plates. Assay: immunoSEQ multiplex PCR; the TCRdb copy retains only in-frame clones and omits some. The sample holds millions of clones; roughly 92% are singletons and the top ten take 0.14%. This CDR3 comprises 15 residues. Germline lookup yields CDR1 SGDLS and CDR2 YYNGEE. Trimming took 1 base from V and 14 from J; bases not matched to a gene: 14. The TCR sequence derives from a man in his late teens or twenties in good health. Sequences were obtained from naive CD4+ T cells sorted from blood. Subset in this sample: CD45RA+ positively selected. This chain links TRBV9 with TRBJ2-3, with 9 bases that match TRBD2. The DNA of the CDR3 is TGTGCCAGCAGCGTAAACCCCAACGCGGGAGGGACGTGGTATTTT. Translated, it gives CASSVNPNAGGTWYF.